This is a list of T cell receptor beta chains from one sample in a study of T-cell reconstitution after alpha-beta-depleted transplantation in children. TCRdb fed the PCR reads into MiXCR, producing one record per CDR3 protein. In the table there are 550,000 to 800,000 distinct CDR3 sequences, about an eighth of which are singletons. This material consisted of PBMCs, taken before TCRalphabeta/CD19-depleted stem cell transplant. All receptors derive from a girl between 2 and 10 years old with congenital amegakaryocytic thrombocytopenia, due to receive a stem cell transplant. Each CDR3 is given with its conserved first and last residue. The order of the fields is J gene, CDR3 length, clone size, V gene, D gene, CDR3 protein, CDR3 DNA. A D gene is named only where the DNA matches it firmly. The size field is filled for only some rows; it gives once, few, many or a size class.

J: TRBJ2-7
length: 17
size: many
V: TRBV7-8
D: TRBD1
CDR3: CASSFVGTGQGHYEQYF
DNA: TGTGCCAGCAGCTTCGTTGGAACGGGACAGGGACACTACGAGCAGTACTTC

J: TRBJ2-1
length: 15
size: many
V: TRBV28
D: TRBD1
CDR3: CASSSPLDDRDEQFF
DNA: TGTGCCAGCAGTTCCCCCCTCGACGACAGGGATGAGCAGTTCTTC

J: TRBJ2-5
length: 15
size: -
V: TRBV12-3/TRBV12-4
D: TRBD1
CDR3: CASTGTGGDVETQYF
DNA: TGTGCCAGCACGGGGACAGGGGGAGATGTCGAGACCCAGTACTTC

J: TRBJ2-1
length: 13
size: many
V: TRBV20-1
D: -
CDR3: CSARTLSYNEQFF
DNA: TGCAGTGCGAGGACTCTGTCCTACAATGAGCAGTTCTTC

J: TRBJ2-7
length: 13
size: many
V: TRBV6-1
D: TRBD1
CDR3: CASSVDRNYEQYF
DNA: TGTGCCAGCAGTGTGGACAGGAACTACGAGCAGTACTTC

J: TRBJ2-2
length: 18
size: many
V: TRBV11-3
D: TRBD2
CDR3: CASSFGGLALTKTGELFF
DNA: TGTGCCAGCAGCTTTGGGGGACTAGCCCTTACCAAGACCGGGGAGCTGTTTTTT

J: TRBJ2-1
length: 15
size: many
V: TRBV20-1
D: -
CDR3: CSATGTGGSYNEQFF
DNA: TGCAGTGCTACTGGGACCGGGGGCTCCTACAATGAGCAGTTCTTC

J: TRBJ1-4
length: 16
size: many
V: TRBV10-3
D: -
CDR3: CAISESESGANEKLFF
DNA: TGTGCCATCAGTGAGTCCGAGTCCGGAGCTAATGAAAAACTGTTTTTT

J: TRBJ1-1
length: 18
size: many
V: TRBV7-8
D: TRBD1
CDR3: CASSNPKRQGAVNTEAFF
DNA: TGTGCCAGCAGCAACCCTAAGAGACAGGGGGCGGTGAACACTGAAGCTTTCTTT

J: TRBJ2-5
length: 15
size: few
V: TRBV28
D: -
CDR3: CASSPLGVSQETQYF
DNA: TGTGCCAGCAGTCCCCTGGGCGTGTCCCAAGAGACCCAGTACTTC

J: TRBJ2-7
length: 14
size: many
V: TRBV20-1
D: -
CDR3: CSARVGSNPYEQYF
DNA: TGCAGTGCTAGGGTCGGGAGTAACCCCTACGAGCAGTACTTC

J: TRBJ2-3
length: 15
size: few
V: TRBV7-9
D: TRBD1
CDR3: CASSFYRGTSDTQYF
DNA: TGTGCCAGCAGCTTCTACAGGGGGACTTCAGATACGCAGTATTTT

J: TRBJ2-7
length: 15
size: many
V: TRBV12-3/TRBV12-4
D: -
CDR3: CASSLPEIPTYEQYF
DNA: TGTGCCAGCAGTTTACCAGAAATCCCCACCTACGAGCAGTACTTC

J: TRBJ2-7
length: 13
size: many
V: TRBV20-1
D: -
CDR3: CSAAPGAVYEQYF
DNA: TGCAGTGCTGCCCCCGGGGCCGTTTACGAGCAGTACTTC

J: TRBJ2-5
length: 19
size: many
V: TRBV11-1
D: TRBD2
CDR3: CASSPRGIAGGPKMETQYF
DNA: TGTGCCAGCTCCCCACGTGGAATAGCGGGAGGGCCGAAGATGGAGACCCAGTACTTC

J: TRBJ1-2
length: 15
size: many
V: TRBV5-5
D: -
CDR3: CASSLRHAANYGYTF
DNA: TGTGCCAGCAGCTTGCGGCACGCAGCTAACTATGGCTACACCTTC

J: TRBJ1-1
length: 14
size: many
V: TRBV7-2
D: -
CDR3: CASSLALVDTEAFF
DNA: TGTGCCAGCAGCTTAGCTCTGGTTGACACTGAAGCTTTCTTT

J: TRBJ1-2
length: 10
size: many
V: TRBV7-2
D: -
CDR3: CASSFPSHSF
DNA: TGTGCCAGCAGCTTTCCCAGTCACTCCTTC

J: TRBJ2-2
length: 13
size: few
V: TRBV27
D: -
CDR3: CASSPRTAGELFF
DNA: TGTGCCAGCAGTCCCAGGACGGCCGGGGAGCTGTTTTTT

J: TRBJ2-7
length: 12
size: -
V: TRBV20-1
D: -
CDR3: CSAQRGNYEQYF
DNA: TGCAGTGCCCAACGCGGAAACTACGAGCAGTACTTC

J: TRBJ2-1
length: 15
size: many
V: TRBV5-1
D: TRBD2
CDR3: CASSRLGGAYNEQFF
DNA: TGCGCCAGCAGCCGATTGGGGGGGGCCTACAATGAGCAGTTCTTC

J: TRBJ2-1
length: 16
size: many
V: TRBV3-1
D: -
CDR3: CASSQDWAGPYNEQFF
DNA: TGTGCCAGCAGCCAAGATTGGGCAGGACCGTACAATGAGCAGTTCTTC

J: TRBJ2-5
length: 15
size: few
V: TRBV4-1
D: -
CDR3: CASSWGSGLGETQYF
DNA: TGCGCCAGCAGCTGGGGTTCGGGATTGGGAGAGACCCAGTACTTC

J: TRBJ2-5
length: 14
size: many
V: TRBV5-1
D: -
CDR3: CASSLGTGLETQYF
DNA: TGCGCCAGCAGCTTGGGGACGGGGCTAGAGACCCAGTACTTC

J: TRBJ2-5
length: 14
size: few
V: TRBV20-1
D: -
CDR3: CSARGGGPRETQYF
DNA: TGCAGTGCTAGGGGGGGGGGCCCAAGGGAGACCCAGTACTTC

J: TRBJ2-1
length: 14
size: many
V: TRBV12-3/TRBV12-4
D: TRBD2
CDR3: CASSWEAGEDEQFF
DNA: TGTGCCAGCAGCTGGGAGGCGGGAGAGGATGAGCAGTTCTTC

J: TRBJ1-1
length: 16
size: few
V: TRBV5-5
D: -
CDR3: CASSLYVDSLNTEAFF
DNA: TGTGCCAGCAGCTTGTATGTGGACAGCTTGAACACTGAAGCTTTCTTT

J: TRBJ2-3
length: 15
size: -
V: TRBV28
D: TRBD2
CDR3: CASPPLAGVLDTQYF
DNA: TGTGCCAGTCCGCCCCTAGCGGGAGTTCTGGATACGCAGTATTTT

J: TRBJ1-2
length: 16
size: many
V: TRBV15
D: TRBD1
CDR3: CATSGQPDRGFDGYTF
DNA: TGTGCCACCAGCGGCCAACCGGACAGGGGATTCGATGGCTACACCTTC

J: TRBJ1-2
length: 13
size: -
V: TRBV5-1
D: -
CDR3: CASSLESGFGDTF
DNA: TGCGCCAGCAGCTTGGAGTCGGGGTTCGGCGACACCTTC

J: TRBJ1-2
length: 15
size: -
V: TRBV18
D: -
CDR3: CASSQQTDPYYGYTF
DNA: TGTGCCAGCTCACAACAGACTGACCCCTACTATGGCTACACCTTC

J: TRBJ2-1
length: 16
size: many
V: TRBV12-3/TRBV12-4
D: -
CDR3: CASSPRFIAKDNEQFF
DNA: TGTGCCAGCAGTCCCCGGTTTATAGCGAAGGACAATGAGCAGTTCTTC

J: TRBJ2-7
length: 14
size: many
V: TRBV15
D: -
CDR3: CATSIRQPSNEQYF
DNA: TGTGCCACCAGCATCCGACAACCCAGTAACGAGCAGTACTTC

J: TRBJ2-1
length: 14
size: few
V: TRBV27
D: TRBD2
CDR3: CASKNFQDSGREFF
DNA: TGTGCCAGCAAGAATTTCCAAGATAGCGGGAGGGAGTTCTTC

J: TRBJ2-2
length: 14
size: many
V: TRBV29-1
D: TRBD1
CDR3: CSVRGQGNTGELFF
DNA: TGCAGCGTTAGGGGACAGGGGAACACCGGGGAGCTGTTTTTT

J: TRBJ1-4
length: 18
size: -
V: TRBV7-6
D: -
CDR3: CASSLERSDAAGNEKLFF
DNA: TGTGCCAGCAGCTTAGAGCGGAGTGATGCAGCCGGTAATGAAAAACTGTTTTTT

J: TRBJ1-5
length: 13
size: many
V: TRBV10-3
D: -
CDR3: CARARGPDQPQHF
DNA: TGTGCCAGGGCGAGAGGGCCCGATCAGCCCCAGCATTTT

J: TRBJ1-5
length: 14
size: many
V: TRBV5-1
D: -
CDR3: CASSLEGGNQPQHF
DNA: TGCGCCAGCAGCTTGGAGGGGGGCAATCAGCCCCAGCATTTT

J: TRBJ1-5
length: 15
size: many
V: TRBV12-3/TRBV12-4
D: -
CDR3: CASTLGPGGNQPQHF
DNA: TGTGCCAGCACTTTGGGGCCAGGAGGCAATCAGCCCCAGCATTTT

J: TRBJ1-5
length: 15
size: -
V: TRBV12-3/TRBV12-4
D: TRBD1
CDR3: CASSPGTVSNQPQHF
DNA: TGTGCCAGCAGCCCTGGGACAGTTAGCAATCAGCCCCAGCATTTT

J: TRBJ2-1
length: 15
size: many
V: TRBV20-1
D: -
CDR3: CSARDTGSSYNEQFF
DNA: TGCAGTGCTAGAGATACGGGGAGCTCCTACAATGAGCAGTTCTTC